Listed below are T cell receptor beta chains from one sample, sequenced in a study of T cells expressing NK-cell markers. TCRdb reworked the 5' RACE reads into one entry per CDR3 protein, no DNA. Its table records about 260,000 distinct CDR3 sequences. Sequencing used blood T cells: a sorted CD56 or NKG2C T cell subset, CD4+ or CD8+ T cells, or bulk PBMC T cells (not recorded which). The origin of the receptors is a man between 18 and 35 years old in good health. CDR3s include the opening cysteine and the closing phenylalanine or tryptophan. Fields, in order: J gene, V gene, CDR3 protein.

TRBJ2-1 TRBV11-3 CASSLDPLKHNEQFF
TRBJ2-5 TRBV5-6 CASSRGLTSTETQYF
TRBJ1-1 TRBV29-1 CSVEAVGQGNTEAFF
TRBJ2-1 TRBV5-1 CASRREGSYNEQFF
TRBJ2-1 TRBV12-3/TRBV12-4 CASSTPGRWTMGEQFF
TRBJ2-3 TRBV6-5 CASIGTTDTQYF
TRBJ2-2 TRBV12-3/TRBV12-4 CASSLTNGRGRTGELFF
TRBJ2-3 TRBV11-3 CASMATSTDTQYF
TRBJ1-1 TRBV9 CASSVVTANTEAFF
TRBJ2-2 TRBV7-8 CASSLLLLAGGDTGELFF
TRBJ2-7 TRBV6-1 CASHSGSSYEQYF
TRBJ2-4 TRBV27 CASSLRVAKNIQYF
TRBJ2-7 TRBV12-3/TRBV12-4 CASSTGTSGRQYF
TRBJ2-5 TRBV6-1 CASRSVGSTETQYF